What follows are 32 T cell receptor beta chains derived from one specimen sequenced in a study of siplizumab effects on memory and regulatory T cells. Profiled with immunoSEQ multiplex PCR; TCRdb holds only in-frame clones, not every one. Of 110,000 or so clones in the sample, under 95% were seen once. The sequenced sample consisted of Tregs sorted from blood. These TCRs come from a human donor in good health.

The V call is TRBV28, the J call TRBJ1-2; D not resolved. Trimming took 2 bases from V and 4 from J, leaving 5 bases between them. The CDR3 loop spans 12 amino acids. Germline V lookup: CDR1 MDHEN, CDR2 SYDVKM. CDR3 bases: TGTGCCAGCAGTTTAAAAAGCTATGGCTACACCTTC. As protein: CASSLKSYGYTF.

This sequence joins TRBV5-1 and TRBJ2-7; D gene unclear. The length of the CDR3 is 11 residues. Germline CDR1 is SGHRS and CDR2 is YFSETQ. Trimming cost V 2 bases and J 3 bases, with 3 bases left between them. The CDR3 DNA sequence: TGCGCCAGCAGCTTTTACTACGAGCAGTACTTC. This translates into CASSFYYEQYF.

J is TRBJ2-5 and V is TRBV9; perhaps TRBD1 as D (5 bases). V lost 0 bases and J lost 2, with 11 bases in between. The length of the CDR3 is 15 residues. Germline V gene lookup returns CDR1 SGDLS and CDR2 YYNGEE. Written as DNA, the CDR3 is TGTGCCAGCAGCGTAGGGGCGACAGCGCAAGAGACCCAGTACTTC. This codes for CASSVGATAQETQYF.

DNA of the CDR3: TGTGCCAGCAGTGAAATTGGGGCCAACGTCCTGACTTTC. Translating gives CASSEIGANVLTF. J is TRBJ2-6 and V is TRBV6-1; D gene unclear. The germline V gene has CDR1 MNHNS and CDR2 SASEGT. V lost 2 bases, J lost 3 bases, and 2 bases lay in between. The CDR3 runs to 13 residues.

V usage is TRBV19 and J usage is TRBJ2-2, with a weak D call TRBD1 (6 bases). Trimming cost V 0 bases and J 8 bases, with 19 bases left between them. The CDR3 runs to 17 residues. The germline V gene has CDR1 LNHDA and CDR2 SQIVND (reference sequence). The CDR3: CASSIERTGRLSGELFF. CDR3 coding DNA: TGTGCCAGTAGTATAGAACGCACAGGGAGACTGTCGGGGGAGCTGTTTTTT.

The chain employs TRBV27 and TRBJ1-5, with 8 nucleotides matching TRBD1. The CDR3 covers 14 residues. V dropped 6 bases and J dropped 4; count of bases not matched to a gene: 5. Germline loops: CDR1 MNHEY, CDR2 SMNVEV (reference sequence). This CDR3 reads CASRRTGWNQPQHF. The CDR3 DNA follows: TGTGCCAGCAGGAGGACAGGGTGGAATCAGCCCCAGCATTTT.

The chain employs TRBV11-1 and TRBJ2-5; 8 bases align to TRBD1. The J call may not be correct, given that the DNA end is closer to TRBJ2-7. From germline, CDR1 is SGHAT and CDR2 FQDESV (reference sequence). This CDR3 is 14 amino acids long. The CDR3 DNA reads as TGTGCCAGCAGCCTGGACAGGGCCCCCTACGAGCAGTACTTC. Encoded protein: CASSLDRAPYEQYF.

The J gene is TRBJ1-1, the V gene TRBV5-5; D is ambiguous. The V end was cut by 2 bases, the J end by 1 base, with 6 bases between. Germline CDR1 reads SGHKS; CDR2 reads YYEKEE (reference sequence). This CDR3 spans 13 amino acids. The CDR3 protein is CASSFWKNTEAFF. The CDR3 nucleotides read TGTGCCAGCAGCTTCTGGAAGAACACTGAAGCTTTCTTT.

The CDR3 loop reads CASSPKEVRETQYF. The DNA of the CDR3 is TGTGCCAGCAGCCCAAAGGAGGTAAGGGAGACCCAGTACTTC. The J gene is TRBJ2-5, the V gene TRBV7-9; D possibly corresponds to TRBD2 (5 bases). Between the trimmed V and J ends, which lost 5 bases and 5 bases, there was a span of 15 bases. The CDR3 contains 14 residues. Germline V gene lookup returns CDR1 SEHNR and CDR2 FQNEAQ (reference sequence).

This chain connects TRBV2 to TRBJ1-5, with 9 positions matching TRBD1. This CDR3 region has 15 residues. Germline V lookup: CDR1 SNHLY, CDR2 FYNNEI. Trimming removed 5 bases from V and 4 bases from J; junction bases left unmatched: 6. CDR3 bases: TGTGCCAGCAGTCCGGGACAGGGTGGGAATCAGCCCCAGCATTTT. Translation gives CASSPGQGGNQPQHF.

The rearrangement uses TRBV6-5 and TRBJ2-2; TRBD2 aligns across 8 bases. CDR3 size: 15 residues. CDR1 is MNHEY and CDR2 is SVGAGI in the germline V gene. V trimming: 5 bases; J trimming: 4 bases; junction bases outside the gene matches: 6. The CDR3 DNA reads TGTGCCAGCAGTGGACTAGCAAGGTCCACCGGGGAGCTGTTTTTT. It translates to CASSGLARSTGELFF.

The V and J genes are TRBV6-5 and TRBJ1-6; D gene unclear. V lost 0 bases to trimming and J lost 12 bases, with 18 bases between them. CDR1 MNHEY and CDR2 SVGAGI come from the germline V gene. The CDR3 runs 16 residues. CDR3 nucleotide sequence: TGTGCCAGCAGTTACTCGACCTCCGGGAAATCTGGACCCCTCCACTTT. Its protein is CASSYSTSGKSGPLHF.

V and J are TRBV5-1 and TRBJ2-7; 7 nucleotides align to TRBD1. The CDR3 extends over 14 amino acids. Germline CDR1 is SGHRS and CDR2 is YFSETQ. Trimming removed 4 bases from V and 1 base from J; junction bases left unmatched: 5. The CDR3 here is CASSPTTGSYEQYF. CDR3 coding DNA: TGCGCCAGCAGCCCGACGACAGGGTCCTACGAGCAGTACTTC.

This chain links TRBV18 with TRBJ1-1; D call uncertain. The V and J ends lost 5 bases and 4 bases respectively, with 14 bases between them. This CDR3 is built from 14 residues. CDR1 and CDR2 from the germline V gene are KGHSH and LQKENI. The CDR3 is CASSAEGPGTEAFF. CDR3 in DNA: TGTGCCAGCTCAGCTGAAGGGCCGGGCACTGAAGCTTTCTTT.

The chain has TRBV10-1 and TRBJ1-4; 10 bases are shared with TRBD1. CDR3 length equals 16 residues. V was clipped by 3 bases and J by 5 bases; unmatched bases: 6. Germline CDR1 WNHNN, CDR2 SYGVQD (reference sequence). CDR3 residues: CASSEGTGVFNEKLFF. CDR3 nucleotides: TGCGCCAGCAGTGAAGGGACAGGGGTGTTCAATGAAAAACTGTTTTTT.

This clone has only a few counts. The chain is built from TRBV5-1 and TRBJ2-3; D might be TRBD1 (6 bases). The CDR3 loop spans 14 amino acids. CDR1 is SGHRS and CDR2 is YFSETQ in the germline V gene. Between the trimmed V and J ends, which lost 4 bases and 5 bases, there was a span of 14 bases. The CDR3 DNA follows: TGCGCCAGCAGCCTCGGCGGACAGCTAGATACGCAGTATTTT. Protein: CASSLGGQLDTQYF.

This clone appeared a single time. The chain employs TRBV5-6 and TRBJ2-7; D could derive from TRBD1 or TRBD2 (5 bases each). The germline V gene encodes CDR1 SGHDT and CDR2 YYEEEE. The CDR3 has 14 residues. The V gene lost 0 bases and the J gene lost 4 bases, with 11 bases spanning the gap. CDR3 protein: CASSLVGTAYEQYF. The CDR3 nucleotides are TGTGCCAGCAGCTTGGTGGGGACCGCTTACGAGCAGTACTTC. The entire variable domain, with the rest obtained from reference TRBV5-6 and TRBJ2-7, is as follows: DAGVTQSPTHLIKTRGQQVTLRCSPKSGHDTVSWYQQALGQGPQFIFQYYEEEERQRGNFPDRFSGHQFPNYSSELNVNALLLGDSALYLCASSLVGTAYEQYFGPGTRLTVT.

There are a few counts of this clone. The V and J genes are TRBV6-5 and TRBJ1-3, with D possibly matching TRBD1 (6 bases). The CDR3 runs 14 residues. CDR1 and CDR2 (germline): MNHEY, SVGAGI. The V end lost 2 bases, the J end lost 7 bases, and 12 bases lay between the germline ends. In DNA, the CDR3 is TGTGCCAGCAGTTACAAGCAGGGGACGAACACCATATATTTT. This encodes CASSYKQGTNTIYF.

This chain links TRBV29-1 with TRBJ2-1, with 8 bases fitting TRBD1. The germline gives CDR1 SQVTM, CDR2 ANQGSEA. This CDR3 comprises 15 residues. V shed 4 bases, J shed 0 bases, and the junction held 5 bases outside the gene matches. CDR3 loop: CSVGGDRYSYNEQFF. The CDR3 coding sequence is TGCAGCGTTGGGGGGGACAGGTACTCCTACAATGAGCAGTTCTTC.

This chain uses TRBV7-9 with TRBJ2-5, with 11 bases fitting TRBD2. Germline-derived CDR1 and CDR2 are SEHNR and FQNEAQ (reference sequence). V gave up 6 bases and J gave up 8 bases; unmatched junction bases: 11. The CDR3 length is 15 residues. The CDR3 reads CASSLAGTSGNTQYF. The DNA for the CDR3 is TGTGCCAGCAGTCTAGCCGGGACTAGCGGTAACACCCAGTACTTC.

This clone was seen only once. The V call is TRBV6-4, the J call TRBJ1-1, with D maybe TRBD1 (5 bases). This CDR3 comprises 13 residues. Trimming removed 0 bases from V and 11 bases from J, with 13 bases in between. In germline, CDR1 is MRHNA, CDR2 SNTAGT. DNA of the CDR3: TGTGCCAGCAGTGACTCGGCCAGGGCAAGGGCTTTCTTT. It yields the protein CASSDSARARAFF.

The chain recombines TRBV5-1 with TRBJ2-5; TRBD1 is a possible D gene (6 bases). The better agreement between TRBJ2-7 and the DNA end casts doubt on the J call. The CDR3 contains 12 residues. Germline CDR1 SGHRS, CDR2 YFSETQ. The DNA of the CDR3 is TGCGCCAGCAGCCCAGGGGCCTACGAGCAGTACTTC. Translated, it gives CASSPGAYEQYF.

The chain links TRBV6-1 to TRBJ2-5, with D perhaps matching TRBD1 (5 bases). Germline V gene data show CDR1 as MNHNS and CDR2 as SASEGT. The length of the CDR3 is 15 residues. The V end was cut by 1 base, the J end by 7 bases, with 16 bases between. As DNA, the CDR3 is TGTGCCAGCAGTGAAGGGACAAGCCGTTACGGGACCCAGTACTTC. The encoded protein is CASSEGTSRYGTQYF.

This chain connects TRBV25-1 to TRBJ2-1, with 12 bases matching TRBD2. The CDR3 extends over 14 amino acids. The V gene's germline CDR1 is MGHDK and CDR2 SYGVNS. Trimming took 4 bases from V and 5 from J; bases not matched to a gene: 0. This chain's CDR3 is CASSGTSGDNEQFF. CDR3 in DNA: TGTGCCAGCAGTGGGACTAGCGGGGACAATGAGCAGTTCTTC. The complete variable domain, with remaining parts taken from reference TRBV25-1 and TRBJ2-1, reads EADIYQTPRYLVIGTGKKITLECSQTMGHDKMYWYQQDPGMELHLIHYSYGVNSTEKGDLSSESTVSRIRTEHFPLTLESARPSHTSQYLCASSGTSGDNEQFFGPGTRLTVL.

V is TRBV5-1 and J is TRBJ2-6, with a tentative D call TRBD2 (5 bases). Trimming took off 5 bases at V and 0 bases at J, with 9 bases between the two ends. This CDR3 has 15 amino acids. Germline V gene sequence: CDR1 SGHRS, CDR2 YFSETQ. In DNA, the CDR3 is TGCGCCAGCAGAACCCTAGCCTCTGGGGCCAACGTCCTGACTTTC. Amino acid sequence: CASRTLASGANVLTF.

The chain uses TRBV30 and TRBJ2-3; no firm D call. This CDR3 is built from 12 residues. CDR1 and CDR2 from the germline V gene are GTSNPN and SVGIG (reference sequence). V lost 4 bases to trimming and J lost 2 bases, with 7 bases between them. The CDR3 DNA reads TGTGCCTGGACCATTTACACAGATACGCAGTATTTT. Its translation is CAWTIYTDTQYF.

V is TRBV2 and J is TRBJ1-1; D not resolved. V gave up 6 bases and J gave up 0 bases, with 8 bases separating them. The CDR3 has 13 amino acids. CDR1 is SNHLY, CDR2 FYNNEI, per germline. The CDR3 DNA follows: TGTGCCAGCAGATCTCGGGTGAACACTGAAGCTTTCTTT. This codes for CASRSRVNTEAFF.

This chain uses TRBV6-5 with TRBJ2-7; D might be TRBD1 (5 bases). The CDR3 runs 16 residues. Trimming pared 2 bases from V and 1 base from J, leaving 15 bases between. Germline V lookup: CDR1 MNHEY, CDR2 SVGAGI. This CDR3 is CASSYAPWGPSYEQYF. CDR3 bases: TGTGCCAGCAGTTACGCACCCTGGGGCCCGTCCTACGAGCAGTACTTC.

This clone showed up just once. The chain has TRBV6-5 and TRBJ2-7; TRBD1 or TRBD2 may be the D gene (5 bases each). Trimming stripped 5 bases from V and 4 bases from J, with 15 bases between. This CDR3 region has 14 residues. The V gene's germline CDR1 is MNHEY and CDR2 SVGAGI. CDR3 nucleotides: TGTGCCAGCAGTACCCCGGGGCAGCCTTACGAGCAGTACTTC. Amino acid sequence: CASSTPGQPYEQYF.

The chain's CDR3 is CASSADPGPYEQYF. The DNA for the CDR3 is TGTGCCAGCAGCGCCGACCCAGGGCCCTACGAGCAGTACTTC. This chain connects TRBV5-4 to TRBJ2-7, with D possibly TRBD1 on 5 matching bases. The germline gives CDR1 SGHNT, CDR2 YYREEE (reference sequence). The CDR3 contains 14 residues. The V end lost 4 bases, the J end lost 2 bases, and 13 bases lay between the germline ends.

V is TRBV18 and J is TRBJ2-7, with D unclear. The CDR3 totals 14 residues. V lost 1 base to trimming and J lost 5 bases, with 12 bases between them. Germline values: CDR1 KGHSH, CDR2 LQKENI. The CDR3 coding sequence is TGTGCCAGCTCACCACGTGGGCAGAACGACGAGCAGTACTTC. As protein: CASSPRGQNDEQYF.

This chain uses TRBV12-5 with TRBJ1-1; no definite D call. The CDR3 runs 16 residues. V lost 0 bases, J lost 5 bases, and 16 bases lay in between. Germline-derived CDR1 and CDR2 are LGHNT and FRNRAP. CDR3 in DNA: TGTGCTAGTGGTTTGGTGCACGGAAGGGAGAGGACTGAAGCTTTCTTT. This translates into CASGLVHGRERTEAFF.